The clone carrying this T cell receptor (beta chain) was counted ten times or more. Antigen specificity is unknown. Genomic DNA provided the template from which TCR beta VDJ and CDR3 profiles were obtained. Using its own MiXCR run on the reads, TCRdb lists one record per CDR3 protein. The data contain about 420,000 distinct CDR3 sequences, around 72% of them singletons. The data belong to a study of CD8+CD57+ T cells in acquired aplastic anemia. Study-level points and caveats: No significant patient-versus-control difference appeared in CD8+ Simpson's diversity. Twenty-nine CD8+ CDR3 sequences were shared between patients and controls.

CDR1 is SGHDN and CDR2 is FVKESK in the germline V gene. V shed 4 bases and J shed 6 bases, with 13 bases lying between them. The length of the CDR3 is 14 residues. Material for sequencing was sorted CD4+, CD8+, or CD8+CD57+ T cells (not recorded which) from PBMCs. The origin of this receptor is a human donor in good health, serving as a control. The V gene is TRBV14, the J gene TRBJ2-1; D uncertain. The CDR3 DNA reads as TGTGCCAGCAGCCTACAATCTCAGAGCAATGAGCAGTTCTTC. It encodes CASSLQSQSNEQFF.